These T cell receptor beta chains were read from a single sample in a study of vaccination and CD4 T cells after COVID-19. TCRdb fed the PCR reads into MiXCR, producing one record per CDR3 protein. The sample carries 7,500 to 9,000 distinct CDR3 sequences, around 18% recorded once. For these TCRs, the target antigens are not known. Specimen: CD4+ T cells from blood, cultured in vitro, collected after SARS-CoV-2 vaccination. The receptors stem from a human donor who had recovered from COVID-19. The CDR3 runs from the conserved cysteine through the conserved F or W. The D gene is left open where the match is weak. Rows give clone size only sometimes, using once, few, many, or a class for an expanded clone.

>TRBJ2-3|TRBV20-1|medium-sized|NA
CSASGRTGTSTDTQYF
TGCAGTGCTAGTGGGAGGACTGGAACTAGCACAGATACGCAGTATTTT
>TRBJ2-5|TRBV7-2|medium-sized|TRBD2
CASSPTSGSETQYF
TGTGCCAGCAGCCCTACTAGCGGGTCAGAGACCCAGTACTTC
>TRBJ2-1|TRBV5-4|NA|TRBD1
CASSSRERVQGAGNEQFF
TGTGCCAGCAGCTCCCGTGAGCGGGTACAGGGGGCGGGGAATGAGCAGTTCTTC
>TRBJ1-2|TRBV28|NA|NA
CASSLLRLTNYGYTF
TGTGCCAGCAGTTTACTACGCTTAACTAACTATGGCTACACCTTC
>TRBJ1-5|TRBV10-2|medium-sized|NA
CASSAGIGQPQHF
TGCGCCAGCAGTGCAGGGATCGGTCAGCCCCAGCATTTT
>TRBJ1-2|TRBV12-3/TRBV12-4|few|TRBD1
CASSYLDREGYTF
TGTGCCAGCAGTTACCTAGACAGGGAAGGCTACACCTTC
>TRBJ1-2|TRBV28|NA|NA
CASSLYRVLGGYTF
TGTGCCAGCAGTTTATACAGGGTTCTGGGAGGCTACACCTTC
>TRBJ1-2|TRBV12-3/TRBV12-4|NA|TRBD1
CASSGGTDYGYTF
TGTGCCAGCAGCGGGGGGACAGACTATGGCTACACCTTC
>TRBJ1-5|TRBV19|medium-sized|NA
CASSIGGTFLLGQPQHF
TGTGCCAGTAGTATAGGGGGGACATTCCTCCTGGGTCAGCCCCAGCATTTT
>TRBJ2-1|TRBV28|NA|NA
CASARGDSPANEQFF
TGTGCCAGCGCCCGTGGAGACTCCCCAGCCAATGAGCAGTTCTTC
>TRBJ1-1|TRBV27|large|TRBD1
CASSLGIGTVEAFF
TGTGCCAGCAGTTTGGGGATCGGGACAGTTGAAGCTTTCTTT
>TRBJ1-5|TRBV10-1|NA|NA
CASYPWGSNQPQHF
TGCGCCAGCTACCCTTGGGGGAGCAATCAGCCCCAGCATTTT
>TRBJ2-1|TRBV2|once|TRBD2
CASITSASQGEQFF
TGTGCCAGCATTACTAGCGCCAGTCAGGGTGAGCAGTTCTTC
>TRBJ2-5|TRBV19|NA|TRBD1
CASSVGTGGLKTQYF
TGTGCCAGTAGTGTCGGGACAGGGGGCTTAAAGACCCAGTACTTC
>TRBJ1-6|TRBV6-1|few|TRBD1
CASSEAILNRDRGHSPLHF
TGTGCCAGCAGTGAAGCGATCCTAAATCGGGACAGGGGACATTCACCCCTCCACTTT
>TRBJ2-2|TRBV20-1|NA|TRBD1
CSAKTGGNTGELFF
TGCAGTGCTAAGACAGGGGGTAACACCGGGGAGCTGTTTTTT
>TRBJ2-5|TRBV2|medium-sized|TRBD2
CASKPPSGGGKTQYF
TGTGCCAGCAAACCGCCTAGCGGGGGAGGAAAGACCCAGTACTTC
>TRBJ1-1|TRBV19|few|NA
CASSPGASSEAFF
TGTGCCAGTAGTCCAGGGGCCTCCTCTGAAGCTTTCTTT
>TRBJ2-7|TRBV28|few|NA
CASTTMGAAYEQYF
TGTGCCAGCACTACGATGGGGGCGGCCTACGAGCAGTACTTC
>TRBJ1-5|TRBV4-1|NA|NA
CASSQDSNQPQHF
TGCGCCAGCAGCCAAGATAGCAATCAGCCCCAGCATTTT
>TRBJ2-7|TRBV10-3|NA|NA
CAISESGMLAEQYF
TGTGCCATCAGTGAGTCGGGTATGTTGGCAGAGCAGTACTTC
>TRBJ2-3|TRBV20-1|many|TRBD2
CSAQTFSSGSTDTQYF
TGCAGTGCTCAAACTTTCTCTAGCGGGAGCACAGATACGCAGTATTTT
>TRBJ2-2|TRBV7-6|NA|NA
CASSLDHGSGELFF
TGTGCCAGCAGCTTAGACCACGGGTCCGGGGAGCTGTTTTTT
>TRBJ2-4|TRBV4-2|NA|NA
CASSHSDEGQYF
TGTGCCAGCAGCCACTCGGACGAGGGTCAGTACTTC
>TRBJ2-3|TRBV11-3|NA|NA
CASSKSKRAGVDTQYF
TGTGCCAGCAGCAAATCGAAGCGGGCTGGCGTCGATACGCAGTATTTT
>TRBJ1-1|TRBV11-2|NA|NA
CASSSGGSTEAFF
TGTGCCAGCAGCTCCGGTGGTAGCACTGAAGCTTTCTTT
>TRBJ2-7|TRBV12-3/TRBV12-4|NA|TRBD1
CASTIDRGGEQYF
TGTGCCAGCACAATAGACAGGGGTGGAGAGCAGTACTTC
>TRBJ2-5|TRBV20-1|medium-sized|NA
CSARLHQQETQYF
TGCAGTGCTAGACTGCACCAACAAGAGACCCAGTACTTC
>TRBJ2-7|TRBV4-1|NA|TRBD1
CASSQVDRAYEQYF
TGCGCCAGCAGCCAAGTGGACAGGGCGTACGAGCAGTACTTC